This entry describes one T cell receptor beta chain. The record originates from a study of blood T cell repertoires in COVID-19. Study-level background: The study drew acute and convalescent COVID-19 samples from the United States, Italy and Spain.

Under the authors' procedure: From reference gene primer amplification, estimates of nucleated cell counts were derived. Profiled with immunoSEQ multiplex PCR; TCRdb holds only in-frame clones, not every one. V, J and clone size were drawn from that table, and D and trimming were deduced from the DNA. The sample has around 280,000 clones, around nine tenths seen once; the top ten hold over 1%. V was trimmed by 8 bases and J by 5 bases, leaving 13 bases between them. The CDR3 is 12 amino acids. This TCR was recovered from a man between 70 and 80 years old with acute or convalescent COVID-19. Specimen: peripheral blood. The rearrangement uses TRBV23-1 and TRBJ2-7; the D gene is possibly TRBD2 (5 bases). TRBV23-1 is an open reading frame whose function is uncertain. The CDR3 protein is CASATSSDEQYF. DNA for the CDR3: TGCGCCAGCGCTACTAGTTCTGACGAGCAGTACTTC.